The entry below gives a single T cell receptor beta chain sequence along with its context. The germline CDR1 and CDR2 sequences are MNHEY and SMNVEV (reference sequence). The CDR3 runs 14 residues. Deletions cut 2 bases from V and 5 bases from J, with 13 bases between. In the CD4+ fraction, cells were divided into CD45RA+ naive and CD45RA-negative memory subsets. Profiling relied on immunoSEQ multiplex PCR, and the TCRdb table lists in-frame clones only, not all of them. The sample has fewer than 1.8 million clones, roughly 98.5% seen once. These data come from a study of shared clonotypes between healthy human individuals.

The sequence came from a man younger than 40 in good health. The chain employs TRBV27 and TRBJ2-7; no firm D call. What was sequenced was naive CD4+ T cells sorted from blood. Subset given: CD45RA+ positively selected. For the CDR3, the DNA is TGTGCCAGCAGTTTAAACGGCATAGTTAACGAGCAGTACTTC. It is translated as CASSLNGIVNEQYF.